This is a list of T cell receptor beta chains from one sample in a study of T cell responses to AZD1222 COVID-19 vaccine. Libraries were prepared by immunoSEQ multiplex PCR; TCRdb keeps only in-frame clonotypes and omits some of them. This table has about 96,000 clones, about nine tenths appearing once. The input for sequencing was peripheral blood, taken on day 0 of AZD1222 vaccination. The receptor set was obtained from an adult in good health. The CDR3 runs from the conserved cysteine through the conserved F or W. The D gene is left open where the match is weak.

j_call	v_call	d_call	cdr3_aa
TRBJ1-1	TRBV12-3/TRBV12-4	.	CASSRTEAFF
TRBJ1-2	TRBV5-6	TRBD1	CASSYRQGAGGYTF
TRBJ2-1	TRBV3-1/TRBV3-2	.	CASSQGFGREQFF
TRBJ1-2	TRBV6-5	.	CASSLQGQGDGYTF
TRBJ2-7	TRBV6-5	TRBD2	CASWGGLAGVQQYF
TRBJ2-7	TRBV6-1	.	CASSDRLEQYF
TRBJ2-5	TRBV19	TRBD1	CASSMTGGAETQYF
TRBJ2-7	TRBV28	.	CASRGNLYEQYF
TRBJ1-4	TRBV11-2	TRBD1	CASSFSDRGRRGNEKLFF
TRBJ2-7	TRBV19	TRBD1	CASSSTGAHPSYEQYF
TRBJ1-5	TRBV19	.	CASRLDPAGGPQHF
TRBJ2-3	TRBV7-2	TRBD2	CAGATSGSTDTQYF
TRBJ2-1	TRBV3-1/TRBV3-2	.	CASSQYSGTLEQFF
TRBJ2-7	TRBV27	TRBD2	CASSSPTWRERYEQYF
TRBJ1-5	TRBV28	.	CASSPPGTGKAGGNQPQHF
TRBJ2-1	TRBV6-5	TRBD1	CASSLPGTVYNEQFF
TRBJ2-5	TRBV27	TRBD2	CASSSPWGGGETQYF
TRBJ2-3	TRBV6-2/TRBV6-3	.	CASSNSGSTDTQYF
TRBJ2-7	TRBV10-3	TRBD2	CAISELAGGSYEQYF
TRBJ1-2	TRBV19	.	CASSTGEGYGYTF
TRBJ2-7	TRBV29-1	.	CSVEARASYEQYF
TRBJ2-1	TRBV14	TRBD2	CASSGLAGGLYNEQFF
TRBJ2-1	TRBV6-1	TRBD2	CASSEGLAGVNEQFF
TRBJ2-3	TRBV6-5	.	CASSYLSQGGTDTQYF
TRBJ1-5	TRBV2	.	CASRVAQNQPQHF
TRBJ2-3	TRBV27	.	CASSRHYTDTQYF
TRBJ2-1	TRBV9	.	CASSVSSGPREQFF
TRBJ1-2	TRBV9	TRBD1	CASSAGQGTWGYTF
TRBJ2-3	TRBV7-6	.	CASSLKDTQYF
TRBJ1-2	TRBV4-2	TRBD1	CASSQDPRDSVYTF
TRBJ2-2	TRBV6-5	.	CASSQRSANTGELFF
TRBJ1-2	TRBV7-3	TRBD1	CASSSADRDEGYTF
TRBJ1-2	TRBV6-2/TRBV6-3	.	CASSYSERRSGYTF
TRBJ2-7	TRBV28	.	CASSISYEQYF
TRBJ1-5	TRBV7-2	TRBD1	CASSLGPQGRDQPQHF
TRBJ2-1	TRBV9	TRBD1	CASSETGSSYNEQFF
TRBJ2-7	TRBV11-2	.	CASSPGRTNGFYEQYF
TRBJ2-5	TRBV13	TRBD2	CASSSEPSGEETQYF
TRBJ2-7	TRBV11-2	TRBD1	CASRMDRGNHEQYF
TRBJ2-7	TRBV11-2	.	CASSLAGIDEQYF
TRBJ2-3	TRBV7-3	.	CASSLVGSRTDTQYF
TRBJ2-3	TRBV9	TRBD2	CASSVGASGRTDTQYF
TRBJ1-4	TRBV10-3	.	CAISDPFGGQEKLFF
TRBJ2-2	TRBV6-2/TRBV6-3	.	CASSYSITVGAGELFF
TRBJ1-1	TRBV28	.	CASSPPGHLNTEAFF
TRBJ2-3	TRBV19	TRBD1	CASWTGSLGDTQYF
TRBJ2-7	TRBV5-5	TRBD1	CASSLQPGQGKPYEQYF
TRBJ1-3	TRBV6-5	.	CASRLAGGVENTIYF
TRBJ1-1	TRBV19	.	CASTRFGAGTEAFF
TRBJ1-1	TRBV9	TRBD1	CASSGNVGQGAHTEAFF
TRBJ1-1	TRBV19	.	CASSPRQQMNTEAFF
TRBJ2-7	TRBV27	.	CASSLSSNSYEQYF
TRBJ1-2	TRBV28	.	CASSFRGGYGYTF
TRBJ1-1	TRBV28	TRBD1	CASSPGDSRNTEAFF
TRBJ1-1	TRBV29-1	.	CSVEGGQLEAFF
TRBJ2-5	TRBV11-3	TRBD1	CASSLGTGQEQETQYF
TRBJ2-1	TRBV7-2	.	CASSPVGLVEQFF